This TCR beta chain was recovered during a study of vaccination and CD4 T cells after COVID-19. On the study more broadly: Post-diagnosis, post-COVID samples were collected after a median 101 days, ranging 35 to 161. Findings of the study overall: Convalescent participants were relatively few, and none had early post-infection timepoints studied.

The treatment here: roughly ten-day PBMC culture with coronavirus spike peptide pools or control peptides (ViraFEST assay). Expanded clonotypes were found by TCR sequencing after peptide-pool stimulation (ViraFEST). On days 3 and 7, half the medium was swapped for fresh IL-2-containing medium. The Oncomine TCR Beta short-read assay was applied to DNA of cultured CD4+ T cells. TCRdb analysed the PCR reads with MiXCR anew, one entry per CDR3 protein. The sample lists roughly 15,000 distinct CDR3 sequences, less than 70% occurring once. The CDR3 extends over 16 amino acids. CDR1 SSHAT and CDR2 FNYEAQ come from the germline V gene (reference sequence). This clonotype appeared a few times. Its antigen is as yet unknown.

Sequencing was done on a sample of CD4+ T cells from blood, cultured in vitro. This chain connects TRBV7-7 to TRBJ1-5; 8 positions agree with TRBD1. The origin of this receptor is a human donor who had recovered from COVID-19. In DNA form, the CDR3 reads TGTGCTAGCGGCAAGACAGGGGTTAATAGCAATCAGCCCCAGCATTTT. Translating it yields CASGKTGVNSNQPQHF.